The text below deals with one T cell receptor (beta chain). Original handling: Estimated nucleated cell counts came from reference gene primer amplification. The assay was immunoSEQ multiplex PCR, and TCRdb's table has in-frame clones only and misses some. Clone size and the V and J calls come from that table; the DNA yielded D and trimming. The data show some 240,000 clones, with about 89% seen just once and roughly 6% held by the top ten. This specimen comes from a study of blood T cell repertoires in COVID-19. Study-wide background: Acute and convalescent COVID-19 samples came from the United States, Italy and Spain. Nucleic acid was either cDNA or gDNA, and it came from T cells, B-cell-depleted T cells, or PBMCs.

The CDR3 contains 14 residues. Trimming cost V 9 bases and J 5 bases; bases outside gene matches: 8. Germline lookup yields CDR1 ENHRY and CDR2 SYGVKD. This sequence originates from a man in his fifties or sixties who had recovered from COVID-19. Input material: peripheral blood. The rearrangement joins TRBV10-3 to TRBJ1-5; 9 bases line up with TRBD1. Here the CDR3 reads CAIGTGPPHQPQHF. In DNA, the CDR3 is TGTGCCATAGGGACAGGGCCCCCGCATCAGCCCCAGCATTTT.